These 21 T cell receptor beta chains originate from one sample sequenced in a study of CD8+CD57+ T cells in acquired aplastic anemia. CD8+CD57+ cell expansion, shown by flow cytometry, had occurred in the patients selected for sequencing. Genomic DNA, serving as template, underwent TCR beta VDJ and CDR3 profiling. One entry per CDR3 protein, called by TCRdb with MiXCR from the reads. The sample includes around 500,000 distinct CDR3 sequences, over 25% of them seen just once. Sequenced input: sorted CD4+, CD8+, or CD8+CD57+ T cells (not recorded which) from PBMCs. The receptors here all came from a human donor with aplastic anemia.

The chain employs TRBV27 and TRBJ2-1; 7 positions match TRBD2. The CDR3 is made up of 16 amino acids. V lost 3 bases to trimming and J lost 5 bases; unmatched junction nucleotides: 10. CDR1 MNHEY and CDR2 SMNVEV come from the germline V gene (reference sequence). CDR3 in amino acids: CASSFREGLGHNEQFF. CDR3 coding DNA: TGTGCCAGCAGTTTTAGGGAGGGCCTAGGACACAATGAGCAGTTCTTC.

The rearrangement uses TRBV6-1 and TRBJ2-7, with TRBD1 identical over 7 bases. Trimming removed 2 bases from V and 3 bases from J; junction bases left unmatched: 4. This CDR3 contains 14 residues. Germline V gene lookup returns CDR1 MNHNS and CDR2 SASEGT. Here the CDR3 DNA reads TGTGCCAGCAGTGAAACGGGACAGAGCTACGAGCAGTACTTC. Translation: CASSETGQSYEQYF.

The rearrangement uses TRBV5-1 and TRBJ2-5, with D perhaps matching TRBD2 (6 bases). CDR1 and CDR2 (germline): SGHRS, YFSETQ. Trimming stripped 7 bases from V and 5 bases from J, with 21 bases between. This CDR3 has 15 residues. CDR3 nucleotide sequence: TGCGCCAGCGGATTAGCGGCCCTGGACCGTGAGACCCAGTACTTC. Protein: CASGLAALDRETQYF.

This chain uses TRBV11-2 with TRBJ2-5, with a weak D call TRBD2 (5 bases). This CDR3 contains 13 residues. V was clipped by 10 bases and J by 4 bases, with 16 bases between them. Germline V gene sequence: CDR1 SGHAT, CDR2 FQNNGV. CDR3 amino acids: CATMREVGETQYF. CDR3 nucleotides: TGTGCCACTATGAGGGAAGTAGGAGAGACCCAGTACTTC.

This clonotype was observed a few times. The rearrangement uses TRBV12-3 or TRBV12-4 and TRBJ1-3; unclear D gene. Trimming removed 3 bases at V and 0 bases at J, with 12 bases between. CDR3 size: 16 residues. CDR3 in DNA: TGTGCCAGCAGTTTGGGCATGACTGACTCTGGAAACACCATATATTTT. It encodes CASSLGMTDSGNTIYF.

This clonotype was picked up a small number of times. The chain uses TRBV12-3 or TRBV12-4 and TRBJ1-1; 9 bases match TRBD1. J gave up 5 bases and V 6 bases, and 13 bases lay outside the gene matches. This CDR3 has 16 residues. The CDR3 here is CASSVRDREIRTEAFF. Written as DNA, the CDR3 is TGTGCCAGCAGCGTCCGGGACAGGGAGATTAGAACTGAAGCTTTCTTT.

The sample holds many counts of this clonotype. The J gene is TRBJ1-2, the V gene TRBV7-9, with 7 bases that match TRBD1. Germline trimming cut 4 bases from V and 8 bases from J; bases unmatched to any gene: 7. Germline V CDR1 and CDR2: SEHNR, FQNEAQ (reference sequence). This CDR3 comprises 13 residues. CDR3 sequence (DNA): TGTGCCAGCAGCTCCGACAGGGCTACCGGCTACACCTTC. Translating it yields CASSSDRATGYTF.

This clonotype has just one count. A much larger clone is a single base away; this may be a read error. This rearrangement joins TRBV11-2 to TRBJ2-1; no reliable D call. The CDR3 has 13 residues. Germline V lookup: CDR1 SGHAT, CDR2 FQNNGV. The CDR3 DNA follows: TGTGCCAGCAGCTTAAGGCTTGGGGATGAGCAGCTCTTC. It specifies CASSLRLGDEQLF. Filled out from reference TRBV11-2 and TRBJ2-1, the complete variable domain reads EAGVAQSPRYKIIEKRQSVAFWCNPISGHATLYWYQQILGQGPKLLIQFQNNGVVDDSQLPKDRFSAERLKGVDSTLKIQPAKLEDSAVYLCASSLRLGDEQLFGPGTRLTVL.

This clonotype appeared many times. V is TRBV4-1 and J is TRBJ1-2; D unclear. This CDR3 contains 17 residues. Germline assignment: CDR1 MGHRA and CDR2 YSYEKL. The V and J ends lost 1 base and 0 bases respectively, with 15 bases between them. CDR3 sequence: CASSQGTANLANYGYTF. CDR3 nucleotides: TGCGCCAGCAGCCAAGGAACAGCGAACCTAGCTAACTATGGCTACACCTTC.

This clonotype was counted between two and nine times. The V gene is TRBV10-3, the J gene TRBJ2-3; D is unresolved. From germline, CDR1 is ENHRY and CDR2 SYGVKD. V lost 4 bases, J lost 8 bases, and 7 bases lay in between. This CDR3 is 11 amino acids long. CDR3 in amino acids: CAISGASTQYF. For the CDR3, the DNA is TGTGCCATCAGTGGGGCCAGTACGCAGTATTTT.

The rearrangement joins TRBV9 to TRBJ2-1; D not certain. From germline, CDR1 is SGDLS and CDR2 YYNGEE. The CDR3 totals 11 residues. Trimming removed 3 bases at V and 10 bases at J, with 8 bases between. CDR3 sequence: CASSGPGEQFF. The CDR3 DNA sequence: TGTGCCAGCAGCGGCCCAGGCGAGCAGTTCTTC.

This clonotype was seen repeatedly, ten times or more. The rearrangement joins TRBV24-1 to TRBJ2-3; TRBD2 agrees at 7 bases. Trimming cost V 7 bases and J 3 bases; bases outside gene matches: 12. The CDR3 totals 16 residues. Per the germline V gene, CDR1 is KGHDR and CDR2 is SFDVKD. The CDR3 sequence is CATRTTSGVATDTQYF. CDR3 DNA: TGTGCCACCAGGACCACGAGCGGGGTGGCGACAGATACGCAGTATTTT.

The sample holds a few counts of this clonotype. The V call is TRBV5-1, the J call TRBJ2-7; 11 nucleotides align to TRBD1. The V gene's germline CDR1 is SGHRS and CDR2 YFSETQ. The CDR3 runs 16 residues. V lost 4 bases to trimming and J lost 0 bases; unmatched junction nucleotides: 6. CDR3 nucleotide sequence: TGCGCCAGCAGCGGGCCCGGGACAGGGGGCTCCTACGAGCAGTACTTC. Translation: CASSGPGTGGSYEQYF.

This clonotype has ten or more counts. The chain employs TRBV19 and TRBJ1-5, with D unresolved. In germline, CDR1 is LNHDA, CDR2 SQIVND (reference sequence). CDR3 length: 11 residues. Trimming took off 4 bases at V and 12 bases at J, with 10 bases between the two ends. CDR3 protein: CASSNYQYQHF. CDR3 nucleotide sequence: TGTGCCAGTAGTAATTACCAGTACCAGCATTTT. Full variable domain (remainder filled in from reference TRBV19 and TRBJ1-5): DGGITQSPKYLFRKEGQNVTLSCEQNLNHDAMYWYRQDPGQGLRLIYYSQIVNDFQKGDIAEGYSVSREKKESFPLTVTSAQKNPTAFYLCASSNYQYQHFGDGTRLSIL.

A note on this clonotype: In this CDR3 the conserved last residue, phenylalanine or tryptophan, is missing, so a read error is likely. The chain joins TRBV7-9 to TRBJ1-2, with D perhaps matching TRBD1 (6 bases). CDR1 is SEHNR and CDR2 is FQNEAQ in the germline V gene (reference sequence). Trimming took 5 bases from V and 2 from J, leaving 12 bases between them. This CDR3 contains 14 residues. The CDR3 sequence: CASSRLQGNYGYTL. The CDR3 DNA follows: TGTGCCAGCAGCAGGTTACAGGGAAACTATGGCTACACCCTC.

This clonotype has at least ten counts. The junction departs from the called germline gene at one end, perhaps through a read error. CDR3 DNA: TGTGCCAGCAGCTTAGCGGGCAGGACTTACGAGCAGTACTTC. This sequence encodes CASSLAGRTYEQYF. The chain employs TRBV5-1 and TRBJ2-7; 7 nucleotides align to TRBD2. This CDR3 spans 14 amino acids. Germline CDR1 is SGHRS and CDR2 is YFSETQ.

V is TRBV6-1 and J is TRBJ1-1; D not resolved. Germline-derived CDR1 and CDR2 are MNHNS and SASEGT. V gave up 5 bases and J gave up 1 base, with 11 bases separating them. The CDR3 is 14 amino acids. CDR3: CASSRRFQNTEAFF. The CDR3 DNA sequence: TGTGCCAGCAGTAGACGATTTCAGAACACTGAAGCTTTCTTT.

This clonotype was observed a handful of times. The chain couples TRBV12-3 or TRBV12-4 to TRBJ1-2; perhaps TRBD1 as D (6 bases). Trimming pared 6 bases from V and 6 bases from J, leaving 23 bases between. CDR3 size: 16 residues. The CDR3 nucleotides read TGTGCCAGCAGCAAAAACCCGGACAGACCCGTGAATGGCTACACCTTC. Residues: CASSKNPDRPVNGYTF.

This clonotype appeared a few times. The chain is built from TRBV6-1 and TRBJ1-6; perhaps TRBD1 as D (6 bases). The CDR3 contains 15 residues. The V end was cut by 6 bases, the J end by 7 bases, with 16 bases between. The germline V gene has CDR1 MNHNS and CDR2 SASEGT. The CDR3 DNA is TGTGCCAGCAGAGGACAGCTGTTTGACAATTCACCCCTCCACTTT. It codes for CASRGQLFDNSPLHF.

This clonotype showed up just a few times. The chain joins TRBV27 to TRBJ1-6, with a tentative D call TRBD1 (5 bases). The CDR3 has 16 residues. Trimming pared 8 bases from V and 0 bases from J, leaving 14 bases between. Germline assignment: CDR1 MNHEY and CDR2 SMNVEV (reference sequence). CDR3 sequence reads: CASGVAGSSYNSPLHF. Here the CDR3 DNA reads TGTGCCAGCGGTGTGGCAGGGAGCTCCTATAATTCACCCCTCCACTTT.

This clonotype was detected ten times or more. The V gene is TRBV19, the J gene TRBJ2-3; the D gene is possibly TRBD1 (6 bases). The germline V gene has CDR1 LNHDA and CDR2 SQIVND (reference sequence). Trimming cost V 4 bases and J 0 bases, with 14 bases left between them. This CDR3 spans 16 amino acids. CDR3 residues: CASSKRDIHSTDTQYF. The CDR3 DNA reads TGTGCCAGTAGTAAACGGGACATACACAGCACAGATACGCAGTATTTT. The full variable domain, with the rest looked up from reference TRBV19 and TRBJ2-3, is DGGITQSPKYLFRKEGQNVTLSCEQNLNHDAMYWYRQDPGQGLRLIYYSQIVNDFQKGDIAEGYSVSREKKESFPLTVTSAQKNPTAFYLCASSKRDIHSTDTQYFGPGTRLTVL.